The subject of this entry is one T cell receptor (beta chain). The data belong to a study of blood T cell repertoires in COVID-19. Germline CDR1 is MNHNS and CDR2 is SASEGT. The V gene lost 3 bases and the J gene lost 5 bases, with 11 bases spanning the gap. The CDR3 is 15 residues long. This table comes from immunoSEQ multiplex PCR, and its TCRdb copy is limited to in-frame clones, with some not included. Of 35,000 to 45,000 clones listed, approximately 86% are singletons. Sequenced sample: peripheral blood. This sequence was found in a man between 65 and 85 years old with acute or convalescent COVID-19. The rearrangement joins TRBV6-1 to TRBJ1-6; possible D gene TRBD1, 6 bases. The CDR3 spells CASSEDSPDNSPLHF. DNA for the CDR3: TGTGCCAGCAGTGAGGACAGCCCTGATAATTCACCCCTCCACTTT.